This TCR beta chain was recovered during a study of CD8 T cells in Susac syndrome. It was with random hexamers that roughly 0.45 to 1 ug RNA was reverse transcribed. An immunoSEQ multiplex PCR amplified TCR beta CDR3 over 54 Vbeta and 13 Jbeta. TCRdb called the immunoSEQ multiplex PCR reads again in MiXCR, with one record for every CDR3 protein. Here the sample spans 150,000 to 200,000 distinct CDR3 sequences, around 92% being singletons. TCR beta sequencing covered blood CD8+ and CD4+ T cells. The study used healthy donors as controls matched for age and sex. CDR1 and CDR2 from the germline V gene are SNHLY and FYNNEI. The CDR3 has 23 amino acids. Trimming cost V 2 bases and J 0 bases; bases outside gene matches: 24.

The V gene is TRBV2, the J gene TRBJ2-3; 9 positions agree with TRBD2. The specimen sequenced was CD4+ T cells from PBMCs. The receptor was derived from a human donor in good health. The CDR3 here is CASSERGDRASGDYVTSTDTQYF. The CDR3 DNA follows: TGTGCCAGCAGTGAAAGGGGAGATCGGGCTAGCGGGGACTACGTAACTAGCACAGATACGCAGTATTTT.